This T cell receptor (beta chain) was obtained from a study of T cells in Graves' hyperthyroidism and ophthalmopathy. TCR beta CDR3 regions were amplified from RNA transcripts. In the first-round RT-PCR of the TCR CDR3, the HTBI primer set was used. Each CDR3 protein is one row after TCRdb ran MiXCR on the multiplex PCR reads. This sample has 310,000 or so distinct CDR3 sequences, with approximately 15% found just once. Concerning this clonotype: Its specificity is unknown.

It was uncontrolled infection, other autoimmune disease, pregnancy or lactation that excluded patients. Thyroid ultrasound, orbital computed tomography, clinical symptoms, and serum thyroxine and TRAb underpinned diagnoses. The study's findings and limits: Before onset, ophthalmopathy was predicted by the model a median around 6 months earlier.

V shed 4 bases, J shed 8 bases, and the junction held 7 bases outside the gene matches. The CDR3 length is 14 residues. The TCR was taken from a woman aged 60-70 years with Graves' ophthalmopathy. Sequenced input: blood. The rearrangement links TRBV12-3 or TRBV12-4 to TRBJ1-2; 10 bases are a match to TRBD1. CDR3 sequence (DNA): TGTGCCAGCAGTTCGGACAGGGGGAGACGAGGCTACACCTTC. Translating gives CASSSDRGRRGYTF.